This passage covers 20 T cell receptor beta chains from one sample sequenced in a study of tumor-infiltrating lymphocytes in primary liver carcinoma. Production of TCR beta cDNA used around 460 ng total RNA together with a constant-region primer. What produced the TCR beta libraries was three nested multiplex PCR rounds using slightly modified ARM-PCR. Amplification in the first two PCR rounds was performed using TRBV1-TRBV30 forward primers and a C-beta reverse primer for about 10 cycles each. TCRdb analysed the multiplex PCR reads with MiXCR anew, one entry per CDR3 protein. The sample yields about 54,000 distinct CDR3 sequences, about 70% seen once. Co-extraction of RNA and DNA was performed on about 19-33 mg of unsorted bulk tissue. The sequenced sample was liver tumor tissue from sampling region 2. As to subset: tumor region T2, inferior pole. The receptors originated from a man in his forties or fifties with primary liver carcinoma and hepatitis B virus infection.

Notes on this clonotype: The missing conserved phenylalanine or tryptophan at the end of this CDR3 makes a read error likely. The limits of the CDR3 on the DNA are not certain, so only TCRdb's listed CDR3 is given. The chain links TRBV4-1 to TRBJ1-2. CDR1 is MGHRA and CDR2 is YSYEKL in the germline V gene. The CDR3 is 15 amino acids in total, end residues counted. CDR3: CTSSPEESANYGYTL.

This clonotype came up many times. The gene calls are TRBV24-1 and TRBJ2-5, with D possibly matching TRBD2 (5 bases). The V and J ends lost 3 bases and 4 bases respectively, with 11 bases between them. Per the germline V gene, CDR1 is KGHDR and CDR2 is SFDVKD. The CDR3 contains 14 residues. The CDR3 coding sequence is TGTGCCACCAGTGATCCCGGACTGGGAGAGACCCAGTACTTC. Translation gives CATSDPGLGETQYF.

Notes on this clonotype: Since a much larger clone is just one base distant, this may be a read error. V is TRBV28 and J is TRBJ2-7; TRBD1 is a possible D gene (5 bases). The CDR3 runs to 15 residues. Germline loops: CDR1 MDHEN, CDR2 SYDVKM. The V end was cut by 6 bases, the J end by 6 bases, with 21 bases between. The CDR3 DNA is TGTGCCAGCAGGAGTCACGAGACAGAGATGAGCGAGCAGTACTTC. Its protein product is CASRSHETEMSEQYF.

As to this clonotype: One end of the junction does not line up with germline, which may come from a read error. V is TRBV29-1 and J is TRBJ2-6, with D hard to call. This CDR3 is built from 18 residues. Germline CDR1 reads SQVTM; CDR2 reads ANQGSEA. The CDR3 coding sequence is TGCGGCGTTGAAGTGTTAGGGCAGGTACTCGTGGGGGCCAACGTCCTGACTTTC. This codes for CGVEVLGQVLVGANVLTF.

Regarding this clonotype: This may be a read error, as it is one base from a much larger clone. The chain has TRBV5-1 and TRBJ2-2; 8 nucleotides match TRBD2. CDR3 length: 13 residues. The ends lost 4 bases at V and 7 bases at J; junction bases unmatched: 3. CDR1 and CDR2 from the germline V gene are SGHRS and YFSETQ. Here the CDR3 DNA reads TGCGCCAGCAGCGAGCGGGAGAACGGGGAGCTGTTTTTT. Translating it yields CASSERENGELFF.

A word on this clonotype: Its ends do not fully match the called genes, so a read error is possible. The J gene is TRBJ2-7, the V gene TRBV4-2; no clear D gene. The CDR3 spans 13 residues. The germline V gene has CDR1 LGHNA and CDR2 YNFKEQ. CDR3 in DNA: TGTATCAGCAGCCAGTTTTTCCTTTACGAACAGTACTTC. It translates to CISSQFFLYEQYF.

This clonotype showed up just a few times. One base away lies a much larger clone, so this may be a sequencing read error. The chain carries TRBV28 and TRBJ2-5; 8 bases line up with TRBD1. The trim removed 4 bases at V and 4 bases at J, leaving 8 bases unmatched. Germline CDR1 and CDR2: MDHEN and SYDVKM. The CDR3 runs to 15 residues. The CDR3 bases are TGTGCCAGCAGTTCGATAGGACAGGGTCGAGAGACCCAGTACTTC. Protein product: CASSSIGQGRETQYF.

For the CDR3, the DNA is TGTGCCATCTGCCCCCTTAGGGCCCGTGGCTACACCTTC. Translated, it gives CAICPLRARGYTF. The chain combines TRBV11-2 with TRBJ1-2, with D unresolved. This CDR3 contains 13 residues. V lost 10 bases and J lost 7, with 19 bases in between. Germline values: CDR1 SGHAT, CDR2 FQNNGV.

Of note for this clonotype: The junction differs from germline at one of its ends, possibly a read error. DNA of the CDR3: TGTGGCAGCACTTACTCGGGAGTGGATGGCTACACCTTC. Translating it yields CGSTYSGVDGYTF. This chain connects TRBV6-5 to TRBJ1-2, with unresolved D. The CDR3 runs to 13 residues. Germline V gene lookup returns CDR1 MNHEY and CDR2 SVGAGI.

Remarks on this clonotype: The germline gene is not matched at one end of the junction; a read error may be the cause. The rearrangement uses TRBV4-1 and TRBJ1-5, with 7 bases aligning to TRBD1. The CDR3 sequence is 15 residues long. CDR1 and CDR2 (germline): MGHRA, YSYEKL. CDR3 coding DNA: TGCGCAAGCAGCAGAGGAGGAGGGGGCGGCCAGTCCCAGCATTTT. Translating gives CASSRGGGGGQSQHF.

V is TRBV7-9 and J is TRBJ2-7; TRBD2 might be the D (5 bases). CDR1 and CDR2 (germline): SEHNR, FQNEAQ (reference sequence). V was cut by 4 bases and J by 6 bases, with 22 bases left in between. The CDR3 covers 16 residues. Here the CDR3 reads CASSSAAGQALREQYF. The CDR3 DNA reads TGTGCCAGCAGCTCAGCGGCAGGCCAGGCCTTGCGCGAGCAGTACTTC.

With respect to this clonotype: At one end the junction does not follow the germline gene, possibly because of a read error. The chain employs TRBV4-1 and TRBJ2-5, with unresolved D. The CDR3 has 18 residues. Germline lookup yields CDR1 MGHRA and CDR2 YSYEKL. CDR3 loop: CASSQYPSRVRSQETQYF. The CDR3, as DNA: TGCGCTAGCAGCCAATATCCTTCCCGGGTCCGATCACAAGAGACCCAGTACTTC.

Turning to this clonotype: A single base separates this from a much larger clone, so it may be a read error. The rearrangement links TRBV7-9 to TRBJ2-3; D uncertain. This CDR3 has 11 amino acids. The V gene's germline CDR1 is SEHNR and CDR2 FQNEAQ (reference sequence). The V end lost 11 bases, the J end lost 2 bases, and 8 bases lay between the germline ends. The CDR3 DNA sequence: TGTGCCTGCACGGACACAGATACGCAGTATTTT. Amino acid sequence: CACTDTDTQYF.

This clonotype has a single count. A read error may account for a junction end that differs from germline. The V gene is TRBV6-6, the J gene TRBJ2-7, with D maybe TRBD2 (6 bases). The germline V gene has CDR1 MNHNY and CDR2 SVGAGI (reference sequence). The CDR3 spans 14 residues. The CDR3 region has the DNA TGTGCCGTCGGGAGACAGCAGCATGTCTACAAGCAGTACTTC. It is translated as CAVGRQQHVYKQYF.

This chain connects TRBV11-1 to TRBJ2-6; unclear D gene. This CDR3 is 15 amino acids long. Between the trimmed V and J ends, which lost 11 bases and 0 bases, there was a span of 14 bases. Germline V gives CDR1 SGHAT, CDR2 FQDESV (reference sequence). In nucleotides, the CDR3 is TGTGCCTCCCAAGGTGTTGACTCTGGGGCCAACGTCCTGACTTTC. Encoded protein: CASQGVDSGANVLTF.

Worth noting for this clonotype: One junction end does not reproduce the germline sequence, and a read error may be involved. This sequence joins TRBV5-6 and TRBJ1-2; D uncertain. Per the germline V gene, CDR1 is SGHDT and CDR2 is YYEEEE. The CDR3 runs 12 residues. The CDR3 coding sequence is TGTGTCAGCAGCTTGGGAACGTATGGCTACGCTTTC. This sequence encodes CVSSLGTYGYAF. The entire variable domain, with the rest obtained from reference TRBV5-6 and TRBJ1-2, is as follows: DAGVTQSPTHLIKTRGQQVTLRCSPKSGHDTVSWYQQALGQGPQFIFQYYEEEERQRGNFPDRFSGHQFPNYSSELNVNALLLGDSALYLCVSSLGTYGYAFGSGTRLTVV.

Concerning this clonotype: A read error may be the cause here, since a much bigger clone is one base away. V gene TRBV15 combines with J gene TRBJ2-7; D ambiguous. Germline assignment: CDR1 LNHNV and CDR2 YYDKDF (reference sequence). The CDR3 consists of 13 residues. The CDR3 loop is CAISRDHRREQYF. The CDR3 region has the DNA TGTGCCATCAGCAGAGACCACAGAAGGGAGCAGTACTTC. The whole variable domain, filled in from reference TRBV15 and TRBJ2-7, reads DAMVIQNPRYQVTQFGKPVTLSCSQTLNHNVMYWYQQKSSQAPKLLFHYYDKDFNNEADTPDNFQSRRPNTSFCFLDIRSPGLGDTAMYLCAISRDHRREQYFGPGTRLTVT.

The chain employs TRBV6-1 and TRBJ2-5; D is ambiguous. There are 14 residues in the CDR3. Germline V gene lookup returns CDR1 MNHNS and CDR2 SASEGT. V dropped 1 base and J dropped 14 bases, with 20 bases sitting between them. CDR3 sequence reads: CASSEGAGLETRYF. In DNA form, the CDR3 reads TGTGCCAGCAGTGAAGGTGCAGGTCTGGAGACCCGATACTTC.

Comments on this clonotype: The conserved phenylalanine or tryptophan is not found at the CDR3 terminus, so this likely reflects a read error. The DNA is left out, because the CDR3 cannot be placed on it with certainty; the CDR3 is given as TCRdb lists it. The chain carries TRBV7-3 and TRBJ2-7; no check of the table's D call, TRBD2, against the DNA was made. The CDR3 region is 14 residues in length, termini included. Germline assignment: CDR1 SGHTA and CDR2 FQGTGA. CDR3 region: CASRPSGGAYEQYI.

This clonotype was detected a few times. Mismatch with germline at one junction end may stem from a read error. The rearrangement links TRBV5-5 to TRBJ1-2; maybe TRBD1 (6 bases). CDR1 SGHKS and CDR2 YYEKEE come from the germline V gene (reference sequence). The CDR3 loop spans 13 amino acids. The CDR3 DNA reads TGTGCCAACAGCTTGGGACAATTCTATGGCTACACCTTC. The encoded protein is CANSLGQFYGYTF.